This TCR beta chain emerged from a study of tumor-infiltrating lymphocytes in primary liver carcinoma. A note on this clonotype: A junction end diverges from the germline sequence, so it may reflect a read error.

The CDR3 consists of 13 residues. From germline, CDR1 is LGHNA and CDR2 YNFKEQ. Total RNA and DNA came together from approximately 20-30 mg of bulk tissue without cell sorting. Reverse transcription of approximately 520 ng total RNA with a constant-region primer produced TCR beta cDNA. Construction of TCR beta libraries relied on three successive nested multiplex PCR rounds employing slightly modified ARM-PCR. TRBV1-TRBV30 forward primers paired with a C-beta reverse primer drove the first two PCR rounds, about 10 cycles each. TCRdb independently ran MiXCR on the multiplex PCR reads; one entry per CDR3 protein. The sample holds about 120,000 distinct CDR3 sequences, around 70% seen once.

This chain uses TRBV4-2 with TRBJ2-1; D gene unclear. This TCR was sampled from an older woman with primary liver carcinoma and hepatitis B virus infection. The source material was tumor-adjacent normal liver tissue. CDR3 sequence: CVSSREFDNEQFF. The CDR3 coding sequence is TGTGTCAGCAGTCGAGAATTCGACAATGAGCAGTTCTTC.